This TCR beta chain was sequenced for a study of cytomegalovirus exposure and HLA in healthy donors. Study-wide context: The approximately 130 validation repertoires and the approximately 630 first-cohort repertoires shared a platform, a later analysis reported.

The protocol was immunoSEQ multiplex PCR, while the TCRdb copy is restricted to in-frame clones and leaves out a portion. Counted here are tens of thousands of clones, approximately 94% occurring once; the ten biggest clones make up roughly 0.63%. This CDR3 spans 15 amino acids. Germline values: CDR1 MGHRA, CDR2 YSYEKL. Trimming cost V 5 bases and J 5 bases, with 18 bases left between them. V gene TRBV4-1 combines with J gene TRBJ2-5, with D perhaps matching TRBD2 (6 bases). The TCR comes from a woman between 18 and 29 years old in good health and CMV-seronegative. Sequencing input: PBMCs. This chain's CDR3 is CASSGSLTSFETQYF. The CDR3 DNA reads TGCGCCAGCAGCGGGAGTCTTACTAGCTTCGAGACCCAGTACTTC.